Each of the 24 T cell receptor beta chains below was sequenced from the same sample in a study of Graves' ophthalmopathy and Graves' hyperthyroidism. The authors amplified TCR beta CDR3 regions, and they did so from RNA transcripts for repertoire sequencing. HTBI primers served in a first-round RT-PCR, which a second-round multiplex PCR followed. One entry per CDR3 protein, called by TCRdb with MiXCR from the multiplex PCR reads. Of roughly 160,000 distinct CDR3 sequences detected, 30% to 45% appear once; the ten largest clones hold around 5.5%. Sequenced input: peripheral blood. Every receptor here comes from a woman aged 40 to 49 with Graves' ophthalmopathy.

At least ten counts were recorded for this clonotype. The rearrangement links TRBV6-5 to TRBJ1-1; weak D call: TRBD1 (6 bases). CDR1 MNHEY and CDR2 SVGAGI come from the germline V gene. The CDR3 extends over 17 amino acids. With 0 bases removed from V and 8 bases from J, the gap between germline ends came to 22 bases. The CDR3 DNA reads TGTGCCAGCAGTTACTCGAGGGGGGCAGGGACGAGAAGGGAAGCTTTCTTT. Protein product: CASSYSRGAGTRREAFF.

The chain recombines TRBV12-3 or TRBV12-4 with TRBJ1-5, with D perhaps matching TRBD1 (6 bases). V dropped 2 bases and J dropped 9 bases, with 14 bases sitting between them. This CDR3 comprises 14 residues. The CDR3 is CASSLFRGDSPQHF. The CDR3 coding sequence is TGTGCCAGCAGTTTATTCAGGGGCGATTCGCCCCAGCATTTT.

This clonotype was recorded once. The CDR3 protein is CSERTANYGYTF. DNA of the CDR3: TGCAGCGAGCGGACAGCTAACTATGGCTACACCTTC. The chain employs TRBV29-1 and TRBJ1-2; D is perhaps TRBD1 (6 bases). This CDR3 has 12 amino acids. The V gene's germline CDR1 is SQVTM and CDR2 ANQGSEA. V was clipped by 7 bases and J by 0 bases, with 9 bases between them.

In this sample, this clonotype turned up once. V gene TRBV15 combines with J gene TRBJ1-1; D is unresolved. The V end was cut by 0 bases, the J end by 7 bases, with 12 bases between. The CDR3 contains 14 residues. In germline, CDR1 is LNHNV, CDR2 YYDKDF (reference sequence). CDR3 nucleotide sequence: TGTGCCACCAGCAGAGATGGGAGCGCCGGTGAAGCTTTCTTT. This gives the protein CATSRDGSAGEAFF.

The chain couples TRBV12-3 or TRBV12-4 to TRBJ1-2; 7 bases align to TRBD1. The CDR3 has 14 residues. Trimming removed 5 bases from V and 8 bases from J; junction bases left unmatched: 11. The CDR3 nucleotides read TGTGCCAGCAGTCCTAACCTACTGACAGGGGGCTACACCTTC. Protein: CASSPNLLTGGYTF.

This clonotype was seen at least ten times. This chain links TRBV6-2 or TRBV6-3 with TRBJ1-1, with D maybe TRBD1 (5 bases). The CDR3 extends over 18 amino acids. The germline V gene has CDR1 MNHEY and CDR2 SVGEGT. V shed 0 bases and J shed 1 base, with 18 bases lying between them. CDR3 in DNA: TGTGCCAGCAGTTACTCAACCCCTCAGACAGTTCGGAACACTGAAGCTTTCTTT. This gives the protein CASSYSTPQTVRNTEAFF.

This clonotype appeared many times. V and J are TRBV2 and TRBJ2-6; no clear D gene. This CDR3 spans 14 amino acids. V lost 11 bases to trimming and J lost 4 bases, with 15 bases between them. Per the germline V gene, CDR1 is SNHLY and CDR2 is FYNNEI. This CDR3 is CAGCPVLGANVLTF. CDR3 DNA sequence: TGTGCCGGGTGTCCAGTCCTGGGGGCCAACGTCCTGACTTTC.

V and J are TRBV10-3 and TRBJ1-1; possible D gene TRBD1, 6 bases. CDR1 ENHRY and CDR2 SYGVKD come from the germline V gene. CDR3 length: 14 residues. Trimming cost V 6 bases and J 1 base, with 12 bases left between them. The CDR3 here is CAISGGGPNTEAFF. CDR3 bases: TGTGCCATCAGCGGAGGGGGTCCGAACACTGAAGCTTTCTTT.

At least ten counts were recorded for this clonotype. The chain links TRBV18 to TRBJ1-5, with D perhaps matching TRBD1 (5 bases). This CDR3 has 14 residues. Trimming stripped 5 bases from V and 5 bases from J, with 13 bases between. Germline V gene sequence: CDR1 KGHSH, CDR2 LQKENI. Here the CDR3 reads CASSSQVTDQPQHF. DNA for the CDR3: TGTGCCAGCTCATCACAGGTGACGGATCAGCCCCAGCATTTT.

This clonotype was counted at least ten times. V gene TRBV18 combines with J gene TRBJ2-7; D gene unclear. Germline V CDR1 and CDR2: KGHSH, LQKENI. V lost 6 bases, J lost 5 bases, and 11 bases lay in between. The CDR3 contains 12 residues. The chain's CDR3 is CASSPARNEQYF. Written as DNA, the CDR3 is TGTGCCAGCTCTCCCGCGAGGAACGAGCAGTACTTC.

At least ten counts were recorded for this clonotype. The chain links TRBV7-2 to TRBJ1-3; D uncertain. The CDR3 consists of 15 residues. Between the trimmed V and J ends, which lost 0 bases and 2 bases, there was a span of 8 bases. In germline, CDR1 is SGHTA, CDR2 FQGNSA. CDR3 sequence (DNA): TGTGCCAGCAGCTTAGCCCCCGGACCTGGAAACACCATATATTTT. This codes for CASSLAPGPGNTIYF.

This clonotype was seen repeatedly, ten times or more. The chain recombines TRBV19 with TRBJ1-1, with D unresolved. In germline, CDR1 is LNHDA, CDR2 SQIVND (reference sequence). This CDR3 comprises 14 residues. The V end was cut by 1 base, the J end by 1 base, with 7 bases between. The CDR3 is CASSIVQQNTEAFF. DNA of the CDR3: TGTGCCAGTAGTATAGTCCAGCAGAACACTGAAGCTTTCTTT. The complete variable domain, with remaining parts taken from reference TRBV19 and TRBJ1-1, reads DGGITQSPKYLFRKEGQNVTLSCEQNLNHDAMYWYRQDPGQGLRLIYYSQIVNDFQKGDIAEGYSVSREKKESFPLTVTSAQKNPTAFYLCASSIVQQNTEAFFGQGTRLTVV.

This clonotype was observed at least ten times. V usage is TRBV6-1 and J usage is TRBJ1-1; perhaps TRBD1 as D (5 bases). V shed 3 bases and J shed 3 bases, with 17 bases lying between them. Germline-derived CDR1 and CDR2 are MNHNS and SASEGT. The CDR3 extends over 16 amino acids. The CDR3, as DNA: TGTGCCAGCAGTGATTGGACATTCGTGGGGGACACTGAAGCTTTCTTT. Its translation: CASSDWTFVGDTEAFF.

This chain links TRBV11-2 with TRBJ1-1; possibly TRBD1 for D (5 bases). Per the germline V gene, CDR1 is SGHAT and CDR2 is FQNNGV. The CDR3 is 13 residues long. Trimming removed 3 bases from V and 6 bases from J, with 11 bases in between. CDR3 sequence: CASSFGGLPEAFF. The CDR3 coding sequence is TGTGCCAGCAGCTTTGGGGGTTTGCCTGAAGCTTTCTTT. Looking up the rest from reference TRBV11-2 and TRBJ1-1 gives the full variable domain: EAGVAQSPRYKIIEKRQSVAFWCNPISGHATLYWYQQILGQGPKLLIQFQNNGVVDDSQLPKDRFSAERLKGVDSTLKIQPAKLEDSAVYLCASSFGGLPEAFFGQGTRLTVV.

The sample holds many counts of this clonotype. The chain employs TRBV5-1 and TRBJ1-2; no clear D. The CDR3 runs 13 residues. The V gene lost 0 bases and the J gene lost 4 bases, with 7 bases spanning the gap. Germline V lookup: CDR1 SGHRS, CDR2 YFSETQ. CDR3 coding DNA: TGCGCCAGCAGCTTGGCGCAGGCCTATGGCTACACCTTC. This gives the protein CASSLAQAYGYTF.

This clonotype was seen many times. The gene calls are TRBV11-2 and TRBJ1-2, with TRBD1 identical over 7 bases. Germline V lookup: CDR1 SGHAT, CDR2 FQNNGV. V lost 5 bases and J lost 8; bases outside the gene matches: 17. This CDR3 comprises 16 residues. CDR3 region: CASSATTGLTSAGYTF. In nucleotides, the CDR3 is TGTGCCAGCAGCGCTACGACAGGGTTGACTTCTGCCGGCTACACCTTC.

This clonotype was counted many times. The chain combines TRBV12-3 or TRBV12-4 with TRBJ2-5; perhaps TRBD1 as D (6 bases). Deletions cut 3 bases from V and 5 bases from J, with 13 bases between. This CDR3 region has 14 residues. The CDR3 is CASSFLDRTETQYF. The CDR3 nucleotides are TGTGCCAGCAGTTTCTTGGACAGAACGGAGACCCAGTACTTC.

This clonotype was seen ten or more times. The chain's CDR3 is CSVGRTGGMYEQYF. DNA of the CDR3: TGCAGCGTTGGACGGACAGGGGGAATGTACGAGCAGTACTTC. The chain has TRBV29-1 and TRBJ2-7; 10 bases line up with TRBD1. CDR3 length: 14 residues. The V gene's germline CDR1 is SQVTM and CDR2 ANQGSEA. V trimming: 4 bases; J trimming: 4 bases; junction bases outside the gene matches: 7.

The sample holds many counts of this clonotype. J is TRBJ1-6 and V is TRBV12-3 or TRBV12-4; possible D gene TRBD1, 6 bases. CDR3 length equals 15 residues. The V and J ends lost 2 bases and 5 bases respectively, with 10 bases between them. The CDR3 loop reads CASSLRRGDNSPLHF. The DNA for the CDR3 is TGTGCCAGCAGTTTACGAAGGGGGGATAATTCACCCCTCCACTTT.

This clonotype showed up many times. This may arise from a read error, as a much more abundant clone is one base away. This chain uses TRBV6-5 with TRBJ1-2; TRBD1 aligns across 10 bases. The CDR3 runs to 15 residues. Germline CDR1 reads MNHEY; CDR2 reads SVGAGI. CDR3 loop: CAGSYYGQGDYGYTF. In DNA, the CDR3 is TGTGCCGGCAGTTACTACGGACAGGGGGACTATGGCTACACCTTC.

The chain links TRBV6-1 to TRBJ1-5, with 7 bases lining up with TRBD1. Germline-derived CDR1 and CDR2 are MNHNS and SASEGT. The CDR3 runs 15 residues. V gave up 6 bases and J gave up 3 bases; unmatched junction bases: 8. The CDR3 bases are TGTGCCAGCAGAATGGACAGGACTCTCAATCAGCCCCAGCATTTT. Its translation: CASRMDRTLNQPQHF.

The table lists this clonotype with many counts. V usage is TRBV30 and J usage is TRBJ2-7; 12 positions match TRBD1. CDR3 length: 14 amino acids. CDR1 and CDR2 from the germline V gene are GTSNPN and SVGIG (reference sequence). V was pared by 3 bases and J by 5 bases, with 5 bases of the junction left unmatched. The CDR3 protein is CAWSTGTGGNEQYF. In nucleotides, the CDR3 is TGTGCCTGGAGCACCGGGACAGGGGGCAACGAGCAGTACTTC. Drawing the rest from reference TRBV30 and TRBJ2-7, the complete variable domain is SQTIHQWPATLVQPVGSPLSLECTVEGTSNPNLYWYRQAAGRGLQLLFYSVGIGQISSEVPQNLSASRPQDRQFILSSKKLLLSDSGFYLCAWSTGTGGNEQYFGPGTRLTVT.

In this sample, this clonotype turned up many times. The rearrangement joins TRBV10-3 to TRBJ1-5; 8 nucleotides agree with TRBD1. Germline assignment: CDR1 ENHRY and CDR2 SYGVKD. V gave up 5 bases and J gave up 3 bases; unmatched junction bases: 6. The CDR3 length is 15 residues. The CDR3 nucleotides read TGTGCCATCAGTCGGGGACAGGAGTCCAATCAGCCCCAGCATTTT. As protein: CAISRGQESNQPQHF.

Note on this clonotype: The conserved phenylalanine or tryptophan is not found at the CDR3 terminus, so this likely reflects a read error. The J gene is TRBJ2-7, the V gene TRBV13; 14 bases map to TRBD2. The ends lost 8 bases at V and 8 bases at J; junction bases unmatched: 5. The CDR3 loop spans 13 amino acids. Germline V gene sequence: CDR1 PRHDT, CDR2 FYEKMQ (reference sequence). In nucleotides, the CDR3 is TGTGCCAGCGGCGGACTAGCGGGAGGAAAGCAGTACCTC. Protein sequence: CASGGLAGGKQYL.